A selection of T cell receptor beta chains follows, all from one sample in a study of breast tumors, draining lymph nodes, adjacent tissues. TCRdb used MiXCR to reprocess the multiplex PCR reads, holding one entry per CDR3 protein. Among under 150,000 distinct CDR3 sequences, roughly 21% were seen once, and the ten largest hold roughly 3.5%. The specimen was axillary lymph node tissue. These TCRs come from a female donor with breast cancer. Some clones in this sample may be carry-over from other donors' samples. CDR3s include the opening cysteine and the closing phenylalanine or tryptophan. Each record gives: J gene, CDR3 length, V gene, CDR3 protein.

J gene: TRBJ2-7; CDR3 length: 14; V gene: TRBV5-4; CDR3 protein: CASSAGLAAYEQYF
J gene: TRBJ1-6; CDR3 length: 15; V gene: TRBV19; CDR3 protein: CASSIKTGRFSPLHF
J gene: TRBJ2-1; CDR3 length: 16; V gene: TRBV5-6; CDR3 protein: CASSFGRGDSYNEQFF
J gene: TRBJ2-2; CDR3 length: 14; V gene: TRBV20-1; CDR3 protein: CSALKTRGGAELFF
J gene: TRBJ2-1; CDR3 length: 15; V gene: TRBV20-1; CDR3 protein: CSAESQRALYNEQFF
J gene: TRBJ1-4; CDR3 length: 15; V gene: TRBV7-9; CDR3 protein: CASSFGQGLSEKLFF
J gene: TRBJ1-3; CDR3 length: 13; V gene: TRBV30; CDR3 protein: CAWSVMAGNTIYF
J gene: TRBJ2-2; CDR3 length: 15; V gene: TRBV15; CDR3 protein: CATSRRTGGTGELFF
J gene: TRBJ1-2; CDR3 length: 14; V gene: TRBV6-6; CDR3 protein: CASTRTGGDIGYTF
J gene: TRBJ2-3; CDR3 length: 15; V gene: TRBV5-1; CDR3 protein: CASRNVAGVTDTQYF
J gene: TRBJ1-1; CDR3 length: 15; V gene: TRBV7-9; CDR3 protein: CASSPRVGVNTEAFF
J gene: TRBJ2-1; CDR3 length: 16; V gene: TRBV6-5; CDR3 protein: CASRLRRTSLTNEQFF
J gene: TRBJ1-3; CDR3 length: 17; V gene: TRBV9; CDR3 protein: CASSLSWSGRSGNTIYF
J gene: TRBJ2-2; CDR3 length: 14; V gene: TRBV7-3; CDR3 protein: CASSIGQGDRELFF